The entry that follows covers one TCR beta chain sequence. Its target is unknown. Trimming stripped 0 bases from V and 3 bases from J, with 13 bases between. The CDR3 has 15 amino acids. Germline CDR1 is SGHKS and CDR2 is YYEKEE (reference sequence). This cohort consisted of healthy bone marrow donors. There were likely unrecorded immune exposures, though donors were nominally healthy when sampled. This record comes from a study of cytomegalovirus exposure and HLA in healthy donors. General study findings and limits: Sequencing artifact likely explains a cluster of highly shared sequence variants. Most observed TCR sequences were rare, whereas some public TCRs were detected in many donors.

In the PCR, 60 Vbeta and 13 Jbeta primers were used. TCRdb keeps only in-frame clones here, not all; method: immunoSEQ multiplex PCR. The sample yields around 150,000 clones, roughly 80% seen once. This receptor was identified in a human donor in good health. Material: PBMCs. V and J are TRBV5-5 and TRBJ2-7; D is perhaps TRBD1 (5 bases). The CDR3 nucleotides read TGTGCCAGCAGCTTGGCGCCCAGGGTTATCTACGAGCAGTACTTC. It codes for CASSLAPRVIYEQYF.